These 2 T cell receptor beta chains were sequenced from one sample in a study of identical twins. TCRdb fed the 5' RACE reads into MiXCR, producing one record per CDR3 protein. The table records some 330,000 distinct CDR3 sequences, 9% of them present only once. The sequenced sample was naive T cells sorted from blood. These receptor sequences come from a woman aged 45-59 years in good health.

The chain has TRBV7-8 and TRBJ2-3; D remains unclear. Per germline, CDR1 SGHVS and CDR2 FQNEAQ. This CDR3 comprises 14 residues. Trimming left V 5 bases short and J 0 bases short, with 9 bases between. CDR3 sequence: CASSLTFSTDTQYF. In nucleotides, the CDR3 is TGTGCCAGCAGCCTCACTTTTAGCACAGATACGCAGTATTTT.

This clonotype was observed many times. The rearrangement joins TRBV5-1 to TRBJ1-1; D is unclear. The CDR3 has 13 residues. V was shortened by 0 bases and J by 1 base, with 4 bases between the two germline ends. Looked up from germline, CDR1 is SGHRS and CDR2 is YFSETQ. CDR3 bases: TGCGCCAGCAGCTTGGGATCGAACACTGAAGCTTTCTTT. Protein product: CASSLGSNTEAFF.